This T cell receptor beta chain was recorded in a study of CD8+CD57+ T cells in acquired aplastic anemia. An expansion of CD8+CD57+ cells by flow cytometry had been shown in patients chosen for sequencing. The V end lost 6 bases, the J end lost 5 bases, and 17 bases lay between the germline ends. The CDR3 has 14 residues. General study points: Controls and patients did not differ significantly in CD8+ Simpson's diversity.

Researchers used genomic DNA as the template to profile TCR beta VDJ and CDR3. TCRdb recomputed calls from the reads with MiXCR, one row per CDR3 protein. The sample lists tens of thousands of distinct CDR3 sequences, approximately 57% seen once, with just under 60% in the top ten. Points on this clonotype: Its target is unknown.

The sequencing sample was made of sorted CD4+, CD8+, or CD8+CD57+ T cells (not recorded which) from PBMCs. The V and J genes are TRBV12-3 or TRBV12-4 and TRBJ2-7, with TRBD1 as a possible D gene (7 bases). This TCR was sampled from a human donor with aplastic anemia. The CDR3 is CASRRGQPTDEQYF. CDR3 coding DNA: TGTGCCAGCAGGCGGGGACAGCCTACCGACGAGCAGTACTTC.